This T cell receptor beta chain was captured in a study of T cell responses to AZD1222 COVID-19 vaccine. Findings of the study overall: There were vaccine-associated CD4 TCRs across spike, dominant at 160-218 and 743-854. Among those given AZD1222, only five to seven were seropositive at baseline. Clonal diversity may have been underestimated, and the donors were mostly white British, with more females than males.

Second-dose timings of about 4 or about 12 weeks were pooled. This clone was seen once. Antigen unknown. With 2 bases removed from V and 1 base from J, the gap between germline ends came to 11 bases. CDR3 size: 15 residues. Per the germline V gene, CDR1 is LGHNA and CDR2 is YSLEER. Clones were sequenced by immunoSEQ multiplex PCR, and TCRdb holds only the in-frame ones, with some missing. The sample includes around 160,000 clones, 94% of them seen just once. This TCR was recovered from an adult who received the AZD1222 COVID-19 vaccine. The sample in question was peripheral blood, obtained 28 days after the second AZD1222 dose. The chain is built from TRBV4-3 and TRBJ2-5, with D possibly TRBD2 on 5 matching bases. CDR3 in amino acids: CASSQTPRGQETQYF. CDR3 nucleotides: TGCGCCAGCAGCCAAACACCCCGGGGCCAAGAGACCCAGTACTTC.